The clone carrying this T cell receptor beta chain was detected a few times. Its matching antigen is unknown. The V end lost 3 bases, the J end lost 0 bases, and 15 bases lay between the germline ends. CDR3 length: 18 amino acids. Total RNA extraction produced at least 5 micrograms (per sample) for the study. This sample is part of a study of blood T cells in healthy people across ages. Then a second PCR, running roughly 7 to 11 cycles, was carried out with a sample-barcoded 5' primer and a J-beta primer mix. Tagging of each cDNA molecule was performed by a template-switch adaptor with 12 random nucleotides. TCRdb passed the 5' RACE reads through MiXCR, listing each CDR3 protein once. The sample carries over 1,500,000 distinct CDR3 sequences, around 42% recorded once. Whole-study findings and limits: Researchers judged that diversity estimates from one million T cells fell short of true values. Per-million-T-cell TCR beta diversity fell roughly linearly with age.

The receptor's source is a human donor in good health. What was sequenced was blood. This rearrangement joins TRBV12-3 or TRBV12-4 to TRBJ2-6; possibly TRBD2 for D (6 bases). CDR3 bases: TGTGCCAGCAGTTTCGGTGCGGGGCTTACCTCTGGGGCCAACGTCCTGACTTTC. This encodes CASSFGAGLTSGANVLTF.